Each of the 9 T cell receptor beta chains below was sequenced from the same sample in a study of CXCR4 blockade with PD-1 therapy in pancreatic cancer (dated by TCRdb to the late 2010s). The library was obtained by the immunoSEQ multiplex PCR assay. What TCRdb holds here is the immuneACCESS table cut down to in-frame rearrangements. Part of the clones is not present; checked against another copy, under half of the missing clones reflect an unresolved V gene, and the others are unexplained. In all, the sample holds 650 to 850 clones, and 35% to 55% of those were seen once. About 12% of the sample is taken by the ten largest. Sequences were obtained from tumor tissue. Receptors originate from a human donor with pancreatic ductal adenocarcinoma.

By sample share, this clone is large. The chain links TRBV6-8 to TRBJ2-2, with 10 bases that match TRBD2. Trimming took 2 bases from V and 2 from J; bases not matched to a gene: 8. The CDR3 runs 18 residues. From germline, CDR1 is MNHGY and CDR2 SAAAGT. This CDR3 is CASSYLLLAGSNTGELFF. The CDR3 DNA is TGTGCCAGCAGTTACCTCCTACTAGCGGGATCTAACACCGGGGAGCTGTTTTTT.

In this sample, this clone turned up a few times. The chain has TRBV19 and TRBJ1-1; weak D call: TRBD1 (6 bases). Germline CDR1 and CDR2: LNHDA and SQIVND (reference sequence). CDR3 length equals 13 residues. Trimming pared 6 bases from V and 0 bases from J, leaving 8 bases between. The DNA of the CDR3 is TGTGCCAGTAGCGACAGGTTGAACACTGAAGCTTTCTTT. It yields the protein CASSDRLNTEAFF.

The gene calls are TRBV6-8 and TRBJ1-3, with D uncertain. V was cut by 2 bases and J by 3 bases, with 8 bases left in between. Germline CDR1 MNHGY, CDR2 SAAAGT. The CDR3 totals 14 residues. The CDR3 reads CASSYTPDGNTIYF. The CDR3 DNA sequence: TGTGCCAGCAGTTACACCCCTGATGGAAACACCATATATTTT.

The chain employs TRBV19 and TRBJ2-7; 8 bases are a match to TRBD1. CDR3 size: 15 residues. CDR1 and CDR2 from the germline V gene are LNHDA and SQIVND (reference sequence). J was trimmed by 3 bases and V by 1 base; bases with no gene match: 5. The CDR3 here is CASSIGLQGGYEQYF. The DNA of the CDR3 is TGTGCCAGTAGTATAGGGTTACAGGGGGGCTACGAGCAGTACTTC.

By frequency in the sample, this clone is medium-sized. The rearrangement uses TRBV11-3 and TRBJ2-3; TRBD2 matches 12 bases. This CDR3 region has 18 residues. The V gene end was trimmed by 2 bases and the J gene end by 5 bases; junction bases not matched to a gene: 11. The V gene's germline CDR1 is SGHNT and CDR2 YENEEA. DNA of the CDR3: TGTGCCAGCAGCTTACTGTCCACTAGCGGGGGGACGCAAGATACGCAGTATTTT. This translates into CASSLLSTSGGTQDTQYF.

This rearrangement joins TRBV2 to TRBJ2-7; D perhaps matches TRBD1 (8 bases). Trimming shortened V by 6 bases and J by 6 bases, and 18 bases separated the two germline ends. Germline values: CDR1 SNHLY, CDR2 FYNNEI. The CDR3 is 14 amino acids. The CDR3: CASSYRGGLSEQYF. The CDR3 region has the DNA TGTGCCAGCAGCTACAGGGGGGGCCTCTCCGAGCAGTACTTC.

J is TRBJ1-2 and V is TRBV19; 10 bases line up with TRBD1. Germline CDR1 LNHDA, CDR2 SQIVND (reference sequence). J was trimmed by 8 bases and V by 5 bases; bases with no gene match: 14. This CDR3 has 16 residues. The CDR3 region has the DNA TGTGCCAGTAGTCCGCCGGGACAGGGGATCGGGAGAGGCTACACCTTC. Its protein is CASSPPGQGIGRGYTF.

The J gene is TRBJ2-1, the V gene TRBV19; D remains unclear. Germline CDR1 is LNHDA and CDR2 is SQIVND (reference sequence). The ends were cut back, 2 bases at V and 0 bases at J, with 5 bases in the middle. The CDR3 covers 14 residues. This chain's CDR3 is CASSISGSYNEQFF. The CDR3 nucleotides read TGTGCCAGTAGTATATCAGGCTCCTACAATGAGCAGTTCTTC.

The rearrangement joins TRBV12-5 to TRBJ2-3; 9 nucleotides agree with TRBD2. The length of the CDR3 is 17 residues. Germline CDR1 reads LGHNT; CDR2 reads FRNRAP. CDR3 sequence (DNA): TGTGCCAGCAAACCATTTATAGCGGGAGAGGGCACAGATACGCAGTATTTT. Protein: CASKPFIAGEGTDTQYF.